Shown below are 20 T cell receptor beta chains from a single sample sequenced in a study of cytomegalovirus exposure and HLA in healthy donors. The primer mix had 60 Vbeta and 13 Jbeta primers. Profiled with immunoSEQ multiplex PCR; TCRdb holds only in-frame clones, not every one. The sample contains under 200,000 clones, under 80% of which appear only once. Sequenced input: PBMCs. The source is a female donor in good health and CMV-seronegative.

The gene calls are TRBV4-3 and TRBJ2-7; 7 bases agree with TRBD1. CDR1 LGHNA and CDR2 YSLEER come from the germline V gene. The CDR3 is made up of 14 amino acids. Unmatched junction bases numbered 3, after V lost 2 bases and J lost 2 bases. CDR3 residues: CASSQHRGTYEQYF. CDR3 DNA sequence: TGCGCCAGCAGCCAACACAGGGGCACCTACGAGCAGTACTTC.

V and J are TRBV18 and TRBJ2-3; D uncertain. V was cut by 6 bases and J by 4 bases, with 14 bases left in between. This CDR3 has 14 amino acids. Germline CDR1 reads KGHSH; CDR2 reads LQKENI. CDR3: CASSPPLSPDTQYF. In nucleotides, the CDR3 is TGTGCCAGCTCCCCTCCCCTTAGCCCAGATACGCAGTATTTT.

Comments on this clone: One junction end disagrees with the germline gene, perhaps due to a read error. Other DNA sequences in this sample translate to the same CDR3. This chain links TRBV2 with TRBJ2-7; 9 nucleotides agree with TRBD1. The CDR3 runs 14 residues. CDR1 SNHLY and CDR2 FYNNEI come from the germline V gene. CDR3 in DNA: TGCGCCAGCAGCTCGGGACAGGGAGCCTACGAGCAGTACTTC. It codes for CASSSGQGAYEQYF.

V usage is TRBV9 and J usage is TRBJ1-3; 7 nucleotides align to TRBD1. CDR1 is SGDLS, CDR2 YYNGEE, per germline. The trim removed 3 bases at V and 4 bases at J, leaving 4 bases unmatched. CDR3 length equals 14 residues. The CDR3 DNA sequence: TGTGCCAGCAGCGCTAGGGGGCTCGGAAACACCATATATTTT. This gives the protein CASSARGLGNTIYF.

This chain connects TRBV15 to TRBJ1-3; D gene uncertain. CDR1 is LNHNV, CDR2 YYDKDF, per germline (reference sequence). Trimming shortened V by 3 bases and J by 0 bases, and 15 bases separated the two germline ends. This CDR3 region has 17 residues. CDR3 in amino acids: CATSSPSGIFSGNTIYF. CDR3 in DNA: TGTGCCACCAGCAGTCCCTCAGGCATCTTCTCTGGAAACACCATATATTTT.

The count of this clone is one. The chain couples TRBV10-3 to TRBJ2-7; the D is unclear. This CDR3 is 14 amino acids long. Trimming left V 0 bases short and J 4 bases short, with 10 bases between. CDR1 and CDR2 from the germline V gene are ENHRY and SYGVKD. This chain's CDR3 is CAISESGQQYEQYF. The CDR3 DNA follows: TGTGCCATCAGTGAGTCCGGTCAACAGTACGAGCAGTACTTC.

This chain joins TRBV28 and TRBJ1-2; D remains ambiguous. CDR3 length equals 15 residues. Trimming removed 2 bases from V and 8 bases from J, with 18 bases in between. Germline CDR1 reads MDHEN; CDR2 reads SYDVKM. Here the CDR3 reads CASSLISRRLKGYTF. CDR3 bases: TGTGCCAGCAGTTTAATCTCGCGCAGGTTGAAGGGCTACACCTTC.

In this sample, this clone turned up once. This chain connects TRBV6-6 to TRBJ2-7, with 10 bases matching TRBD1. V lost 7 bases, J lost 1 base, and 7 bases stayed unmatched. Germline loops: CDR1 MNHNY, CDR2 SVGAGI (reference sequence). The CDR3 contains 15 residues. The CDR3 bases are TGTGCCAGCACCCAGAGGGGACAGGGGTCCTACGAGCAGTACTTC. Translated: CASTQRGQGSYEQYF.

This clone was seen more than once but under ten times. The chain uses TRBV19 and TRBJ1-1; 9 bases align to TRBD1. CDR3 size: 14 residues. The trim removed 4 bases at V and 4 bases at J, leaving 4 bases unmatched. The germline gives CDR1 LNHDA, CDR2 SQIVND (reference sequence). The CDR3 DNA follows: TGTGCCAGTAGTACAGAGACAGGGGGCACTGAAGCTTTCTTT. Its protein is CASSTETGGTEAFF.

The chain uses TRBV28 and TRBJ2-2, with 10 bases lining up with TRBD2. Germline V CDR1 and CDR2: MDHEN, SYDVKM. The CDR3 has 20 amino acids. V lost 2 bases to trimming and J lost 3 bases; unmatched junction nucleotides: 15. The CDR3, as DNA: TGTGCCAGCAGTTTAATGAACGGGGCTAGCGGGAGTTTGGACACCGGGGAGCTGTTTTTT. Encoded protein: CASSLMNGASGSLDTGELFF.

The rearrangement uses TRBV5-1 and TRBJ2-1, with 9 bases that match TRBD1. With 5 bases clipped from V and 3 bases from J, the junction kept 9 bases outside the gene matches. The CDR3 runs 16 residues. Per germline, CDR1 SGHRS and CDR2 YFSETQ. The CDR3 nucleotides are TGCGCCAGCAGTCGTCCTACAGGGGGCGACTACAATGAGCAGTTCTTC. It translates to CASSRPTGGDYNEQFF.

This rearrangement joins TRBV5-1 to TRBJ2-3; a weak D match, TRBD2 (6 bases). Per germline, CDR1 SGHRS and CDR2 YFSETQ. Trimming pared 0 bases from V and 2 bases from J, leaving 19 bases between. This CDR3 is built from 18 residues. The chain's CDR3 is CASSLAGLSGTSTDTQYF. The CDR3 DNA is TGCGCCAGCAGCTTGGCCGGTCTCTCGGGGACTTCCACAGATACGCAGTATTTT.

This clone has more than one count but fewer than ten. The gene calls are TRBV6-5 and TRBJ2-5, with D possibly matching TRBD2 (7 bases). This CDR3 is 13 amino acids long. V dropped 4 bases and J dropped 7 bases, with 13 bases sitting between them. CDR1 is MNHEY, CDR2 SVGAGI, per germline. The CDR3 spells CASSSRGAGTQYF. Here the CDR3 DNA reads TGTGCCAGCAGTTCCCGGGGGGCCGGGACCCAGTACTTC.

This rearrangement joins TRBV30 to TRBJ1-2; weak D call: TRBD1 (6 bases). The V end was cut by 0 bases, the J end by 6 bases, with 11 bases between. Germline V gene data show CDR1 as GTSNPN and CDR2 as SVGIG (reference sequence). The CDR3 is 13 amino acids. The CDR3 sequence: CAWSVLAGDGYTF. The CDR3 DNA follows: TGTGCCTGGAGTGTATTGGCAGGGGATGGCTACACCTTC.

The V gene is TRBV9, the J gene TRBJ1-5; D remains unclear. The CDR3 runs to 13 residues. V lost 1 base and J 5 bases, leaving 7 bases between the germline ends. Germline CDR1 is SGDLS and CDR2 is YYNGEE. The CDR3 region has the DNA TGTGCCAGCAGCGTAACTCCTGATCAGCCCCAGCATTTT. The encoded protein is CASSVTPDQPQHF.

This chain uses TRBV4-3 with TRBJ2-4, with D perhaps matching TRBD2 (7 bases). The CDR3 totals 17 residues. CDR1 is LGHNA, CDR2 YSLEER, per germline. Trimming removed 0 bases at V and 2 bases at J, with 14 bases between. The DNA for the CDR3 is TGCGCCAGCAGCCAAGATAAACGGGGGGCCACCAAAAACATTCAGTACTTC. Protein sequence: CASSQDKRGATKNIQYF.

This chain joins TRBV6-6 and TRBJ1-1; the match to TRBD1 covers 8 bases. The length of the CDR3 is 15 residues. The trim removed 2 bases at V and 3 bases at J, leaving 5 bases unmatched. The germline V gene encodes CDR1 MNHNY and CDR2 SVGAGI (reference sequence). CDR3 bases: TGTGCCAGCAGTTACGGACAGGGTCGCGACACTGAAGCTTTCTTT. Its translation is CASSYGQGRDTEAFF.

This chain joins TRBV19 and TRBJ2-3; 10 bases are shared with TRBD1. The V segment lost 3 bases and the J segment 1 base; nucleotides outside the gene matches: 1. Germline V gene sequence: CDR1 LNHDA, CDR2 SQIVND (reference sequence). The CDR3 covers 15 residues. The chain's CDR3 is CASSMGTGGTDTQYF. CDR3 coding DNA: TGTGCCAGTAGTATGGGGACAGGGGGCACAGATACGCAGTATTTT.

This clone was detected only a few times. The chain uses TRBV19 and TRBJ2-5; 10 bases are a match to TRBD2. V shed 5 bases and J 3 bases; nucleotides not matched to a gene: 9. The germline V gene has CDR1 LNHDA and CDR2 SQIVND (reference sequence). The CDR3 runs to 16 residues. The CDR3 spells CASSGTAGGPEETQYF. The CDR3 region has the DNA TGTGCCAGTAGTGGCACAGCGGGAGGGCCTGAAGAGACCCAGTACTTC.

The gene calls are TRBV28 and TRBJ1-5, with 7 nucleotides matching TRBD1. Germline loops: CDR1 MDHEN, CDR2 SYDVKM. J lost 0 bases, V lost 5 bases, and 7 bases had no gene match. The CDR3 is 16 amino acids. CDR3 in amino acids: CASSPPGQYSNQPQHF. In DNA, the CDR3 is TGTGCCAGCAGTCCCCCGGGACAGTATAGCAATCAGCCCCAGCATTTT.